This TCR beta chain was retrieved from a study of cytomegalovirus exposure and HLA in healthy donors (dated by TCRdb to 2016 to 2017). Describing the broader study: A later analysis indicated that the 120 validation repertoires were generated on the platform also employed for the 666 repertoires of the first cohort. The aim of the study was to test whether cataloging public T cell receptors could identify signatures of past pathogen exposure. In addition to the first cohort of 666 subjects, a separate validation cohort of about 120 different subjects was used. The study combined high-throughput TCR immunosequencing, statistical association of individual TCRs with disease status, and machine learning to predict cytomegalovirus infection status.

The donors were included in the validation cohort of some 120 subjects, a group kept apart from the approximately 650-subject first cohort. To note about this clone: Its antigen is unknown. No much larger clone exists at a distance of one base, and base qualities are not known.

Relative to germline, V is 3 bases shorter and J is 7 bases shorter, with 12 bases between their ends. Taken from the germline V gene (reference sequence), the CDR1 and CDR2 loops are LNHNV and YYDKDF. From cysteine to phenylalanine, the CDR3 is 13 amino acids long. The DNA shown is the 39-base CDR3, in frame from base 1. General conclusions and limits of the study: In vitro tests confirmed that three of the cytomegalovirus-associated TCR beta chains recognize cytomegalovirus antigens. All 130 or so repertoires were used to score co-occurrence in the validation cohort in a later analysis, because that analysis had no HLA typing for the cohort. Across donors, most TCR sequences were observed very rarely, whereas some public TCRs were present in many individuals. The study gave a list of more than 150 TCR beta chains associated with cytomegalovirus. Of the cluster scores, approximately 95% were above 0 in a later analysis, which found that TCRs clustered in the first cohort also tended to co-occur in the 90 to 150 validation repertoires. Cytomegalovirus status was reported to be diagnosed by the classifier with high specificity and sensitivity in both the original and validation cohorts. The authors suggested that the approach could potentially be extended to other disease states and immunological phenotypes.

The receptor library was made with the immunoSEQ multiplex PCR assay. Per the original workflow: A statistical classification framework was built for diagnosing cytomegalovirus status from the catalog of TCR beta chain sequences. As stored in TCRdb, this immuneACCESS dataset retains in-frame rearrangements with V and J assigned. A fraction of the clones does not appear; measured against another copy, unresolved V genes explain less than half of the discrepancy, and the remainder lacks a known reason. V and J calls and clone size are copied from that table; D and trimming were computed from the DNA. This sample gives more than 100,000 clones in total; 85% to 90% of them show up just once. The top ten clonotypes cover about 6% of the sample.

The V and J genes are TRBV15 and TRBJ1-2; a weak D assignment points to TRBD1 (6 bases agree). The sequencing input was PBMCs. The TCR sequence derives from a woman between 18 and 29 years old in good health and CMV-seropositive. The DNA sequence follows: TGTGCCACCAGCAGCCAAACAGGGCTTGGCTACACCTTC. Its protein reads: CATSSQTGLGYTF. The entire variable domain, with the stretches around the CDR3 drawn from the reference TRBV15 and TRBJ1-2 proteins, is DAMVIQNPRYQVTQFGKPVTLSCSQTLNHNVMYWYQQKSSQAPKLLFHYYDKDFNNEADTPDNFQSRRPNTSFCFLDIRSPGLGDTAMYLCATSSQTGLGYTFGSGTRLTVV.